This TCR beta chain appears in the sequencing data of a study of blood T cells in healthy people across ages. Study-wide findings and caveats: TCR beta diversity correlated strongly with naive T cell percentage.

V dropped 2 bases and J dropped 5 bases, with 10 bases sitting between them. Germline CDR1 LGHNA, CDR2 YNFKEQ. The CDR3 runs to 13 residues. The table lists this clonotype with a few counts. Its antigen is still unknown. Staff drew 8 to 10 milliliters of peripheral blood from each donor. Isolation of PBMCs gave at least 7 million cells per sample. Samples each yielded at least 5.5 micrograms of total RNA. The authors ran a second PCR of 7 to 11 cycles using a sample-barcoded 5' primer and a J-beta primer mix. TCRdb re-analysed the 5' RACE reads in MiXCR, keeping a single row per CDR3 protein. This table has 800,000 or so distinct CDR3 sequences, approximately 65% appearing once.

The specimen sequenced was blood. This sequence was found in a man under 40 in good health. The rearrangement joins TRBV4-2 to TRBJ2-7; possible D gene TRBD1, 6 bases. This chain's CDR3 is CASSQPGQNEQYF. The CDR3 DNA sequence: TGTGCCAGCAGCCAACCCGGACAGAACGAGCAGTACTTC.